These 28 T cell receptor beta chains were sequenced from one sample in a study of T cells after yellow fever vaccination. TCRdb recomputed calls from the 5' RACE reads with MiXCR, one row per CDR3 protein. In the table there are approximately 90,000 distinct CDR3 sequences, around 5.8% of which are singletons. Sequenced here: CD8+ T cells sorted from PBMCs, sampled 10 days after the yellow fever booster vaccination. The receptors were gathered from a man aged 18 to 35 who received the YFV17D yellow fever vaccine.

The rearrangement uses TRBV19 and TRBJ2-3; 9 positions match TRBD1. V lost 4 bases to trimming and J lost 5 bases; unmatched junction nucleotides: 10. The CDR3 has 16 residues. The germline V gene has CDR1 LNHDA and CDR2 SQIVND (reference sequence). This CDR3 is CASSTSDRGLVDTQYF. Here the CDR3 DNA reads TGTGCCAGTAGTACCTCGGACAGGGGTCTAGTAGATACGCAGTATTTT.

This clonotype was detected a few times. The chain couples TRBV6-2 or TRBV6-3 to TRBJ2-1; perhaps TRBD2 as D (6 bases). There are 17 residues in the CDR3. The germline V and J ends were trimmed by 0 bases and 2 bases, with 14 bases remaining between them. CDR1 MNHEY and CDR2 SVGEGT come from the germline V gene. CDR3: CASSYSLSGRPYNEQFF. CDR3 sequence (DNA): TGTGCCAGCAGTTACTCACTGTCAGGGAGGCCCTACAATGAGCAGTTCTTC.

The CDR3 loop is CASSPYRDTEAFF. CDR3 in DNA: TGCGCCAGCAGCCCCTACAGGGACACTGAAGCTTTCTTT. This chain joins TRBV4-3 and TRBJ1-1; D perhaps matches TRBD1 (6 bases). Germline V CDR1 and CDR2: LGHNA, YSLEER. There are 13 residues in the CDR3. The V end lost 4 bases, the J end lost 3 bases, and 9 bases lay between the germline ends.

This chain connects TRBV7-2 to TRBJ1-5; D gene unclear. This CDR3 is 15 amino acids long. V was clipped by 1 base and J by 2 bases, with 9 bases between them. Germline V gene lookup returns CDR1 SGHTA and CDR2 FQGNSA. In nucleotides, the CDR3 is TGTGCCAGCAGCTTAGATCCGGGCGGCAATCAGCCCCAGCATTTT. It specifies CASSLDPGGNQPQHF. The variable domain in full, with the rest retrieved from reference TRBV7-2 and TRBJ1-5, is GAGVSQSPSNKVTEKGKDVELRCDPISGHTALYWYRQSLGQGLEFLIYFQGNSAPDKSGLPSDRFSAERTGGSVSTLTIQRTQQEDSAVYLCASSLDPGGNQPQHFGDGTRLSIL.

Only a few counts were recorded for this clonotype. This chain links TRBV6-2 or TRBV6-3 with TRBJ1-2; D ambiguous. The ends were cut back, 7 bases at V and 9 bases at J, with 36 bases in the middle. The CDR3 has 19 residues. Germline-derived CDR1 and CDR2 are MNHEY and SVGEGT. This CDR3 is CASTPREGITTMRGFRYTF. CDR3 sequence (DNA): TGTGCCAGCACCCCACGGGAGGGAATAACTACTATGAGAGGCTTCCGCTACACCTTC.

This clonotype was observed a handful of times. CDR3 DNA sequence: TGTGCCAGCAGCCAAGCTAAGTACACTGAAGCTTTCTTT. This translates into CASSQAKYTEAFF. This chain joins TRBV3-1 and TRBJ1-1; D gene unclear. Germline V CDR1 and CDR2: LGHDT, YNNKEL (reference sequence). The CDR3 contains 13 residues. V lost 1 base to trimming and J lost 3 bases, with 6 bases between them.

This clonotype came up many times. The chain has TRBV27 and TRBJ2-5, with D uncertain. V lost 1 base and J 5 bases, leaving 11 bases between the germline ends. The CDR3 spans 14 residues. Looked up from germline, CDR1 is MNHEY and CDR2 is SMNVEV (reference sequence). Here the CDR3 DNA reads TGTGCCAGCAGTTTATTCGGGTCGGATGAGACCCAGTACTTC. Amino acid sequence: CASSLFGSDETQYF.

In this sample, this clonotype turned up many times. V gene TRBV19 combines with J gene TRBJ2-7; 7 nucleotides match TRBD2. CDR3 size: 13 residues. The germline gives CDR1 LNHDA, CDR2 SQIVND (reference sequence). After removal of 6 bases from V and 2 bases from J, the junction contained 4 bases not matched to a gene. DNA of the CDR3: TGTGCCAGTAGCTCGGGGGGACCCTACGAGCAGTACTTC. Its protein is CASSSGGPYEQYF. Full variable domain (outside the CDR3, taken from reference TRBV19 and TRBJ2-7): DGGITQSPKYLFRKEGQNVTLSCEQNLNHDAMYWYRQDPGQGLRLIYYSQIVNDFQKGDIAEGYSVSREKKESFPLTVTSAQKNPTAFYLCASSSGGPYEQYFGPGTRLTVT.

V gene TRBV10-3 combines with J gene TRBJ1-3; D not resolved. Trimming left V 0 bases short and J 0 bases short, with 6 bases between. There are 15 residues in the CDR3. Germline loops: CDR1 ENHRY, CDR2 SYGVKD. CDR3 bases: TGTGCCATCAGTGAGTCTGAATACTCTGGAAACACCATATATTTT. Translated, it gives CAISESEYSGNTIYF.

This clonotype was counted between two and nine times. The chain employs TRBV29-1 and TRBJ2-7, with 8 positions matching TRBD1. The CDR3 runs 14 residues. Trimming removed 7 bases from V and 3 bases from J; junction bases left unmatched: 11. In germline, CDR1 is SQVTM, CDR2 ANQGSEA. The CDR3 loop is CSAQGAGADYEQYF. The CDR3 nucleotides are TGCAGCGCCCAGGGGGCAGGGGCCGACTACGAGCAGTACTTC.

This clonotype was seen many times. This chain uses TRBV7-9 with TRBJ2-1, with D tentatively TRBD1 (6 bases). The CDR3 covers 15 residues. V lost 5 bases and J 0 bases, leaving 11 bases between the germline ends. Germline V gene data show CDR1 as SEHNR and CDR2 as FQNEAQ (reference sequence). The CDR3 sequence is CASSAGESSYNEQFF. In DNA form, the CDR3 reads TGTGCCAGCAGCGCAGGGGAGAGCTCCTACAATGAGCAGTTCTTC. Filled out from reference TRBV7-9 and TRBJ2-1, the complete variable domain reads DTGVSQNPRHKITKRGQNVTFRCDPISEHNRLYWYRQTLGQGPEFLTYFQNEAQLEKSRLLSDRFSAERPKGSFSTLEIQRTEQGDSAMYLCASSAGESSYNEQFFGPGTRLTVL.

The chain combines TRBV7-9 with TRBJ2-2; 7 nucleotides agree with TRBD2. This CDR3 is built from 16 residues. Unmatched junction bases numbered 9, after V lost 5 bases and J lost 3 bases. Germline assignment: CDR1 SEHNR and CDR2 FQNEAQ (reference sequence). The CDR3 region is CASSPVGGDYTGELFF. CDR3 DNA: TGTGCCAGCAGCCCCGTGGGGGGGGACTACACCGGGGAGCTGTTTTTT.

This clonotype was seen more than once but under ten times. The chain recombines TRBV7-2 with TRBJ1-2; no definite D call. CDR1 and CDR2 from the germline V gene are SGHTA and FQGNSA. The CDR3 is made up of 16 amino acids. V shed 3 bases and J shed 0 bases, with 14 bases lying between them. Written as DNA, the CDR3 is TGTGCCAGCAGCTTCCCTAGGACGGAAGCTAACTATGGCTACACCTTC. Translation gives CASSFPRTEANYGYTF.

The table lists this clonotype with a few counts. V and J are TRBV12-3 or TRBV12-4 and TRBJ2-2; the D is unclear. The V end was cut by 3 bases, the J end by 6 bases, with 8 bases between. This CDR3 has 13 amino acids. Here the CDR3 reads CASSFVAAGELFF. The CDR3, as DNA: TGTGCCAGCAGTTTTGTGGCGGCCGGGGAGCTGTTTTTT.

The chain is built from TRBV6-2 or TRBV6-3 and TRBJ1-5; tentative D call: TRBD1 (5 bases). V shed 10 bases and J shed 0 bases, with 16 bases lying between them. The CDR3 loop spans 15 amino acids. Per germline, CDR1 MNHEY and CDR2 SVGEGT. The CDR3 sequence is CATQVGGGSNQPQHF. Written as DNA, the CDR3 is TGTGCCACCCAAGTCGGGGGGGGTAGCAATCAGCCCCAGCATTTT.

This clonotype was detected ten times or more. This chain links TRBV6-2 or TRBV6-3 with TRBJ2-2; the match to TRBD1 covers 9 bases. This CDR3 is 16 amino acids long. The germline V gene encodes CDR1 MNHEY and CDR2 SVGEGT. J was trimmed by 8 bases and V by 3 bases; bases with no gene match: 10. CDR3 in DNA: TGTGCCAGCAGTTATGGGACAGGGCGAGCGACAGGGGAGCTGTTTTTT. Its protein product is CASSYGTGRATGELFF.

J is TRBJ2-7 and V is TRBV7-6; 10 bases are a match to TRBD1. The V gene end was trimmed by 1 base and the J gene end by 2 bases; junction bases not matched to a gene: 2. Germline CDR1 and CDR2: SGHVS and FNYEAQ. CDR3 length equals 15 residues. The CDR3 protein is CASSLGGTGAYEQYF. CDR3 coding DNA: TGTGCCAGCAGCTTAGGGGGGACAGGGGCCTACGAGCAGTACTTC.

The rearrangement joins TRBV9 to TRBJ2-3, with 8 positions matching TRBD2. J was trimmed by 2 bases and V by 3 bases; bases with no gene match: 5. The germline gives CDR1 SGDLS, CDR2 YYNGEE. CDR3 length: 15 residues. The CDR3 DNA follows: TGTGCCAGCAGCGGTAGCGGGGAGGACACAGATACGCAGTATTTT. Amino acid sequence: CASSGSGEDTDTQYF.

This rearrangement joins TRBV19 to TRBJ2-1; D is unclear. Germline V gene sequence: CDR1 LNHDA, CDR2 SQIVND (reference sequence). The CDR3 is made up of 12 amino acids. V lost 1 base, J lost 5 bases, and 3 bases lay in between. The CDR3 protein is CASSIGNNEQFF. Here the CDR3 DNA reads TGTGCCAGTAGTATAGGAAACAATGAGCAGTTCTTC.

This clonotype was observed a handful of times. This sequence joins TRBV6-2 or TRBV6-3 and TRBJ2-7, with 11 bases aligning to TRBD1. The CDR3 length is 14 residues. The V gene's germline CDR1 is MNHEY and CDR2 SVGEGT. The ends lost 7 bases at V and 2 bases at J; junction bases unmatched: 4. Here the CDR3 reads CASKPGQGAYEQYF. The CDR3 DNA reads as TGTGCCAGCAAACCGGGACAGGGGGCCTACGAGCAGTACTTC.

This clonotype was observed many times. The V and J genes are TRBV6-2 or TRBV6-3 and TRBJ2-5; 11 nucleotides match TRBD2. After removal of 0 bases from V and 2 bases from J, the junction contained 14 bases not matched to a gene. The CDR3 is 20 amino acids. Germline V CDR1 and CDR2: MNHEY, SVGEGT. The CDR3 nucleotides read TGTGCCAGCAGTTACTCTACCCCGGGACTAGCGGCTGATACTCAAGAGACCCAGTACTTC. Its protein is CASSYSTPGLAADTQETQYF.

This clonotype was counted between two and nine times. V and J are TRBV27 and TRBJ2-3; D is ambiguous. V gave up 7 bases and J gave up 0 bases, with 11 bases separating them. Germline V gene lookup returns CDR1 MNHEY and CDR2 SMNVEV (reference sequence). CDR3 length: 14 residues. CDR3 amino acids: CASTGDGSTDTQYF. The CDR3 region has the DNA TGTGCCAGCACCGGAGACGGAAGCACAGATACGCAGTATTTT.

This clonotype was detected ten times or more. V gene TRBV7-6 combines with J gene TRBJ2-7; a weak D match, TRBD2 (6 bases). Germline values: CDR1 SGHVS, CDR2 FNYEAQ. The CDR3 is 15 amino acids. V lost 2 bases and J 2 bases, leaving 13 bases between the germline ends. The CDR3 loop reads CASSLKSGPPYEQYF. In DNA, the CDR3 is TGTGCCAGCAGCTTAAAAAGCGGGCCTCCCTACGAGCAGTACTTC.

This clonotype was observed a handful of times. The CDR3 DNA sequence: TGTGCCAGTAGTCCCCGCCGCCCATGGGACCAGCCCCAGCATTTT. Residues: CASSPRRPWDQPQHF. The chain carries TRBV19 and TRBJ1-5, with a possible D match to TRBD1 (5 bases). Germline-derived CDR1 and CDR2 are LNHDA and SQIVND (reference sequence). CDR3 length: 15 residues. Trimming pared 5 bases from V and 7 bases from J, leaving 18 bases between.

This clonotype occurred a few times. The CDR3 bases are TGTGCCAGCAGCCAAGATCAACAGAAACTGTTTTTT. It codes for CASSQDQQKLFF. V is TRBV3-1 and J is TRBJ1-4; D is unclear. CDR1 is LGHDT and CDR2 is YNNKEL in the germline V gene (reference sequence). With 0 bases removed from V and 11 bases from J, the gap between germline ends came to 7 bases. The length of the CDR3 is 12 residues.

V and J are TRBV27 and TRBJ2-1; 7 bases are shared with TRBD2. The V gene end was trimmed by 7 bases and the J gene end by 2 bases; junction bases not matched to a gene: 11. There are 16 residues in the CDR3. Germline-derived CDR1 and CDR2 are MNHEY and SMNVEV (reference sequence). The CDR3 sequence is CASIKTVGTTYNEQFF. The CDR3 DNA reads as TGTGCCAGCATAAAAACCGTCGGGACTACCTACAATGAGCAGTTCTTC.

Ten or more counts support this clonotype. This chain joins TRBV2 and TRBJ2-1; TRBD2 matches at 7 bases. The CDR3 contains 15 residues. J lost 3 bases, V lost 6 bases, and 8 bases had no gene match. The germline CDR1 and CDR2 sequences are SNHLY and FYNNEI. CDR3: CASRMPGLSYNEQFF. The DNA of the CDR3 is TGTGCCAGCAGAATGCCGGGACTAAGCTACAATGAGCAGTTCTTC.

This clonotype appeared a few times. This chain uses TRBV12-3 or TRBV12-4 with TRBJ2-1; TRBD1 agrees at 8 bases. J gave up 12 bases and V 2 bases, and 12 bases lay outside the gene matches. This CDR3 has 15 amino acids. The CDR3 loop is CASSLNPQDRVGQFF. CDR3 DNA sequence: TGTGCCAGCAGTTTAAACCCCCAGGACAGGGTTGGGCAGTTCTTC.